Below, 9 T cell receptor beta chains from the same sample are listed, as sequenced in a study of shared clonotypes between healthy human individuals. The naive CD8 population came from CD45RO-negative cells selected for CCR7, without terminally differentiated effector memory CD45RA+ cells. Method: immunoSEQ multiplex PCR; TCRdb's copy keeps in-frame clones and lacks some. The sample yields nearly 2 million clones, roughly 95% seen once. The specimen was naive CD8+ T cells sorted from blood. The receptors here all came from a man aged 18 to 29 in good health.

The rearrangement joins TRBV6-6 to TRBJ1-1; D call uncertain. The germline V gene has CDR1 MNHNY and CDR2 SVGAGI (reference sequence). V was shortened by 2 bases and J by 3 bases, with 13 bases between the two germline ends. The CDR3 sequence is 15 residues long. The CDR3 coding sequence is TGTGCCAGCAGTTACCCCGCGTCTCCGGACACTGAAGCTTTCTTT. Translating it yields CASSYPASPDTEAFF.

A word on this clone: The sample contains more than one DNA sequence encoding this CDR3. This rearrangement joins TRBV28 to TRBJ2-2; TRBD2 might be the D (6 bases). The V end was cut by 6 bases, the J end by 4 bases, with 9 bases between. From germline, CDR1 is MDHEN and CDR2 SYDVKM. The CDR3 is 13 amino acids. In DNA form, the CDR3 reads TGTGCCAGCAGCCCCGGGGGCACCGGGGAGCTGTTTTTT. Protein product: CASSPGGTGELFF.

The V and J genes are TRBV27 and TRBJ1-4; 7 nucleotides match TRBD1. Germline loops: CDR1 MNHEY, CDR2 SMNVEV (reference sequence). V lost 5 bases, J lost 7 bases, and 13 bases stayed unmatched. The CDR3 contains 16 residues. CDR3 loop: CASSPVTGTAREKLFF. Written as DNA, the CDR3 is TGTGCCAGCAGTCCCGTAACGGGGACAGCTCGTGAAAAACTGTTTTTT.

The chain uses TRBV18 and TRBJ2-7; D uncertain. V gave up 2 bases and J gave up 7 bases, with 21 bases separating them. This CDR3 is built from 16 residues. In germline, CDR1 is KGHSH, CDR2 LQKENI. The DNA of the CDR3 is TGTGCCAGCTCACCAATCTGGCCAGAAGACTCTACAGAGCAGTACTTC. Its translation: CASSPIWPEDSTEQYF.

Only one count was recorded for this clone. The chain employs TRBV7-8 and TRBJ2-7; the D is unclear. Germline assignment: CDR1 SGHVS and CDR2 FQNEAQ. The CDR3 has 15 amino acids. Trimming took off 4 bases at V and 5 bases at J, with 18 bases between the two ends. CDR3 region: CASSSFSGARDEQYF. The CDR3 DNA follows: TGTGCCAGCAGCTCATTCTCCGGAGCCCGGGACGAGCAGTACTTC.

The chain combines TRBV13 with TRBJ2-1; D gene uncertain. V gave up 5 bases and J gave up 6 bases, with 8 bases separating them. The V gene's germline CDR1 is PRHDT and CDR2 FYEKMQ (reference sequence). The CDR3 has 12 amino acids. CDR3 amino acids: CASSADFNEQFF. The CDR3 DNA sequence: TGTGCCAGCAGCGCAGACTTCAATGAGCAGTTCTTC. The full variable domain, its missing parts supplied by reference TRBV13 and TRBJ2-1, is AAGVIQSPRHLIKEKRETATLKCYPIPRHDTVYWYQQGPGQDPQFLISFYEKMQSDKGSIPDRFSAQQFSDYHSELNMSSLELGDSALYFCASSADFNEQFFGPGTRLTVL.

As concerns this clone: Other DNA sequences in the same sample also yield this CDR3. The chain is built from TRBV27 and TRBJ2-7; D is perhaps TRBD2 (5 bases). Trimming left V 1 base short and J 4 bases short, with 8 bases between. The CDR3 is made up of 13 amino acids. Germline V gene sequence: CDR1 MNHEY, CDR2 SMNVEV (reference sequence). CDR3 residues: CASSLYGDYEQYF. CDR3 DNA: TGTGCCAGCAGTTTATACGGGGATTACGAGCAGTACTTC.

There are a few counts of this clone. In nucleotides, the CDR3 is TGTGCCAGCAGGACGGAGGGCTCCACTCCTATAATCTACACCTTC. Translating gives CASRTEGSTPIIYTF. The genes are TRBV2 and TRBJ1-2; D is ambiguous. Germline values: CDR1 SNHLY, CDR2 FYNNEI. The germline V and J ends were trimmed by 6 bases and 10 bases, with 24 bases remaining between them. This CDR3 is 15 amino acids long.

The V gene is TRBV6-5, the J gene TRBJ1-1; TRBD1 agrees at 9 bases. CDR1 is MNHEY, CDR2 SVGAGI, per germline. Unmatched junction bases numbered 6, after V lost 4 bases and J lost 6 bases. This CDR3 has 14 residues. CDR3 sequence (DNA): TGTGCCAGCAGTTGGACACAGGGGGCCTCTGAAGCTTTCTTT. It translates to CASSWTQGASEAFF.